This T cell receptor beta chain was captured in a study of cytomegalovirus exposure and HLA in healthy donors. Germline CDR1 SGHVT, CDR2 SQSDAQ. This CDR3 contains 17 residues. V lost 0 bases and J 5 bases, leaving 17 bases between the germline ends. The study's findings and limits: It was only CMV serostatus that was available as immune exposure information. Several of the most significant clusters were apparently associated with common viral pathogens in a later analysis. Most CMV-associated TCR beta chains were later found to appear HLA-restricted.

Donors likely had unrecorded immune exposures despite being nominally healthy when sampled. A note on this clone: The target antigen is unknown.

The primer mix had 60 Vbeta and 13 Jbeta primers. Sequencing was performed with immunoSEQ multiplex PCR; in TCRdb, only in-frame clones are kept and a portion is missing. This sample lists about 120,000 clones; its ten largest clones have 3.6%. The receptor was derived from a young man in good health and CMV-seronegative. V is TRBV7-4 and J is TRBJ1-5, with a weak D call TRBD1 (5 bases). Sequencing input: PBMCs. The CDR3 region has the DNA TGTGCCAGCAGCTTAGCGACCGGGGGGGAGAGAGATCAGCCCCAGCATTTT. As protein: CASSLATGGERDQPQHF.